These 20 T cell receptor beta chains share one sample of origin, sequenced in a study of T cell responses to AZD1222 COVID-19 vaccine. The assay was immunoSEQ multiplex PCR, and TCRdb's table has in-frame clones only and misses some. The sample lists approximately 110,000 clones, 90% to 95% occurring once. Sequencing was performed on peripheral blood, taken on day 0 of AZD1222 vaccination. These receptors were obtained from an adult in good health.

To note about this clone: The sample contains more than one DNA sequence encoding this CDR3. The chain recombines TRBV18 with TRBJ2-3; D gene unclear. The V gene's germline CDR1 is KGHSH and CDR2 LQKENI. Trimming cost V 3 bases and J 0 bases, with 4 bases left between them. The CDR3 length is 13 residues. CDR3 DNA sequence: TGTGCCAGCTCACCGCCTAGCACAGATACGCAGTATTTT. Translation: CASSPPSTDTQYF. Looking up the rest from reference TRBV18 and TRBJ2-3 gives the full variable domain: NAGVMQNPRHLVRRRGQEARLRCSPMKGHSHVYWYRQLPEEGLKFMVYLQKENIIDESGMPKERFSAEFPKEGPSILRIQQVVRGDSAAYFCASSPPSTDTQYFGPGTRLTVL.

The chain employs TRBV5-1 and TRBJ2-5; 12 bases are a match to TRBD2. This CDR3 contains 14 residues. With V trimmed by 4 bases and J by 4 bases, 2 bases remained unmatched. The germline V gene has CDR1 SGHRS and CDR2 YFSETQ. CDR3 nucleotides: TGCGCCAGCAGCCCGGGACTAGCGGGAGAGACCCAGTACTTC. Its protein product is CASSPGLAGETQYF.

The chain recombines TRBV3-1 (or the pseudogene TRBV3-2) with TRBJ2-1, with 8 bases matching TRBD2. The CDR3 totals 17 residues. Trimming took 4 bases from V and 5 from J; bases not matched to a gene: 13. CDR1 is LGHDT, CDR2 YNNKEL, per germline (reference sequence). The chain's CDR3 is CASSPHGTSNYHNEQFF. CDR3 coding DNA: TGTGCCAGCAGCCCCCACGGGACTAGTAATTATCACAATGAGCAGTTCTTC.

The chain joins TRBV6-2 or TRBV6-3 to TRBJ1-5; D perhaps matches TRBD1 (5 bases). Trimming took off 6 bases at V and 5 bases at J, with 14 bases between the two ends. CDR1 is MNHEY, CDR2 SVGEGT, per germline. The CDR3 length is 14 residues. CDR3 nucleotide sequence: TGTGCCAGCAGCATACGGCGGGACGATCAGCCCCAGCATTTT. Its protein is CASSIRRDDQPQHF.

The gene calls are TRBV5-6 and TRBJ2-7, with 10 bases identical to TRBD1. V lost 2 bases and J lost 2; bases outside the gene matches: 1. The CDR3 sequence is 14 residues long. Germline V gene sequence: CDR1 SGHDT, CDR2 YYEEEE. In DNA, the CDR3 is TGTGCCAGCAGCTTCGGGACAGGGGCCTACGAGCAGTACTTC. Encoded protein: CASSFGTGAYEQYF.

The gene calls are TRBV7-2 and TRBJ2-3, with D possibly being TRBD1 or TRBD2 (5 bases each). The CDR3 is made up of 13 amino acids. The V end was cut by 7 bases, the J end by 14 bases, with 22 bases between. Germline V gene lookup returns CDR1 SGHTA and CDR2 FQGNSA. The DNA of the CDR3 is TGTGCCAGCACCGGTGGCCGGGGCCTACCGGGGTATTTT. Its translation is CASTGGRGLPGYF.

This rearrangement joins TRBV18 to TRBJ2-7, with 9 bases aligning to TRBD1. V dropped 6 bases and J dropped 2; count of bases not matched to a gene: 5. This CDR3 region has 14 residues. Germline CDR1 and CDR2: KGHSH and LQKENI. The CDR3 sequence: CASSPGTGTYEQYF. In nucleotides, the CDR3 is TGTGCCAGCTCCCCCGGGACAGGGACCTACGAGCAGTACTTC. The full variable domain, its missing parts supplied by reference TRBV18 and TRBJ2-7, is NAGVMQNPRHLVRRRGQEARLRCSPMKGHSHVYWYRQLPEEGLKFMVYLQKENIIDESGMPKERFSAEFPKEGPSILRIQQVVRGDSAAYFCASSPGTGTYEQYFGPGTRLTVT.

This clone was observed once. The chain employs TRBV3-1 (or the pseudogene TRBV3-2) and TRBJ1-1; 8 bases are shared with TRBD1. Trimming at V came to 2 bases and at J to 1 base, leaving 3 bases not matched to a gene. Germline V CDR1 and CDR2: LGHDT, YNNKEL (reference sequence). The CDR3 totals 15 residues. CDR3 in DNA: TGTGCCAGCAGCCAATCCGACAGGGGGAACACTGAAGCTTTCTTT. This encodes CASSQSDRGNTEAFF.

CDR3 coding DNA: TGTGCCAGCACCACGCCAGGGCAGACTGAAGCTTTCTTT. This sequence encodes CASTTPGQTEAFF. J is TRBJ1-1 and V is TRBV6-5; tentative D call: TRBD1 (5 bases). V shed 7 bases and J shed 5 bases, with 14 bases lying between them. There are 13 residues in the CDR3. Germline-derived CDR1 and CDR2 are MNHEY and SVGAGI.

The chain couples TRBV6-1 to TRBJ1-3; possibly TRBD1 for D (6 bases). V was cut by 3 bases and J by 4 bases, with 10 bases left in between. The germline V gene encodes CDR1 MNHNS and CDR2 SASEGT. The CDR3 sequence is 14 residues long. Here the CDR3 reads CASSDQGYGNTIYF. The CDR3 DNA reads as TGTGCCAGCAGTGACCAGGGGTACGGAAACACCATATATTTT.

The chain recombines TRBV7-9 with TRBJ2-1; D might be TRBD2 (6 bases). Trimming stripped 3 bases from V and 8 bases from J, with 11 bases between. Germline V lookup: CDR1 SEHNR, CDR2 FQNEAQ (reference sequence). This CDR3 is built from 13 residues. The CDR3 protein is CASSFRGSDEQFF. The DNA for the CDR3 is TGTGCCAGCAGCTTTCGGGGGAGCGATGAGCAGTTCTTC.

The chain links TRBV30 to TRBJ1-1; no firm D call. There are 11 residues in the CDR3. V lost 2 bases, J lost 7 bases, and 8 bases lay in between. Per germline, CDR1 GTSNPN and CDR2 SVGIG (reference sequence). CDR3 sequence reads: CAWSRRDEAFF. DNA for the CDR3: TGTGCCTGGAGTAGGAGGGATGAAGCTTTCTTT.

The rearrangement joins TRBV4-1 to TRBJ2-7; 7 bases agree with TRBD2. With V trimmed by 0 bases and J by 2 bases, 4 bases remained unmatched. Germline V lookup: CDR1 MGHRA, CDR2 YSYEKL. The CDR3 consists of 15 residues. The CDR3 is CASSQDLSGAYEQYF. In DNA form, the CDR3 reads TGCGCCAGCAGCCAAGATCTGAGCGGGGCCTACGAGCAGTACTTC.

The chain recombines TRBV9 with TRBJ2-1; D is unclear. CDR3 length equals 15 residues. CDR1 SGDLS and CDR2 YYNGEE come from the germline V gene. V dropped 0 bases and J dropped 0 bases, with 7 bases sitting between them. The DNA for the CDR3 is TGTGCCAGCAGCGTAGAGCCTAGCTCCTACAATGAGCAGTTCTTC. Protein: CASSVEPSSYNEQFF. Based on the CDR3 plus reference TRBV9 and TRBJ2-1, the full variable domain is DSGVTQTPKHLITATGQRVTLRCSPRSGDLSVYWYQQSLDQGLQFLIQYYNGEERAKGNILERFSAQQFPDLHSELNLSSLELGDSALYFCASSVEPSSYNEQFFGPGTRLTVL.

On this clone: Its ends do not fully match the called genes, so a read error is possible. The chain recombines TRBV19 with TRBJ2-1; no clear D. Germline CDR1 and CDR2: LNHDA and SQIVND (reference sequence). This CDR3 contains 12 residues. The CDR3 bases are TGTGCCAGTACCCTGGGGAAGAGTAGCCGGGTCTTC. Protein: CASTLGKSSRVF.

The chain is built from TRBV5-1 and TRBJ2-7, with unresolved D. The V gene lost 0 bases and the J gene lost 6 bases, with 16 bases spanning the gap. The CDR3 extends over 15 amino acids. CDR1 is SGHRS and CDR2 is YFSETQ in the germline V gene. The CDR3 here is CASSLVDSRQSEQYF. CDR3 in DNA: TGCGCCAGCAGCTTGGTCGACTCCCGTCAAAGCGAGCAGTACTTC.

The chain employs TRBV27 and TRBJ2-1, with 8 bases lining up with TRBD2. With V trimmed by 2 bases and J by 1 base, 4 bases remained unmatched. The CDR3 has 16 amino acids. The V gene's germline CDR1 is MNHEY and CDR2 SMNVEV (reference sequence). The CDR3 nucleotides read TGTGCCAGCAGTTTAAAGCGGGGGCTTTCCTACAATGAGCAGTTCTTC. Its translation is CASSLKRGLSYNEQFF.

The count of this clone is one. V usage is TRBV5-4 and J usage is TRBJ1-2; TRBD1 matches 9 bases. This CDR3 region has 16 residues. The junction had 8 bases not matched to a gene; V was cut back by 2 bases and J by 3 bases. Germline assignment: CDR1 SGHNT and CDR2 YYREEE (reference sequence). Here the CDR3 DNA reads TGTGCCAGCAGCTTTCCCCCGGGACAGGGACACTATGGCTACACCTTC. Encoded protein: CASSFPPGQGHYGYTF.

The CDR3 sequence is CASSWGTGSINTIYF. As DNA, the CDR3 is TGTGCCAGCAGTTGGGGGACAGGCTCCATCAACACCATATATTTT. The chain carries TRBV6-5 and TRBJ1-3; 8 bases line up with TRBD1. The junction had 9 bases not matched to a gene; V was cut back by 4 bases and J by 7 bases. CDR3 size: 15 residues. Per germline, CDR1 MNHEY and CDR2 SVGAGI.

This chain links TRBV11-3 with TRBJ2-2; TRBD2 might be the D (6 bases). CDR1 is SGHNT and CDR2 is YENEEA in the germline V gene. V lost 5 bases to trimming and J lost 0 bases, with 10 bases between them. This CDR3 has 15 residues. CDR3 in amino acids: CASSTGLSNTGELFF. Here the CDR3 DNA reads TGTGCCAGCAGCACAGGACTATCGAACACCGGGGAGCTGTTTTTT.